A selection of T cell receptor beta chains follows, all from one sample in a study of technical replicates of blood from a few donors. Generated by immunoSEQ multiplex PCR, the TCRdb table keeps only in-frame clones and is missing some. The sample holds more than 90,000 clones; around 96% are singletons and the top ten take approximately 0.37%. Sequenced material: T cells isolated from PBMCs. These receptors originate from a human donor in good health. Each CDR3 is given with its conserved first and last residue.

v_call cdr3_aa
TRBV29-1 CSVRGGAYEAFF
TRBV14 CASSQTGDPANEKLFF
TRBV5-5 CASSPSSRDTEAFF
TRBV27 CASNGLAGADEQYF
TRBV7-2 CASQQGVDNEQFF
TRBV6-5 CASSPGFRETQYF
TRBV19 CASSINPGSQPQHF
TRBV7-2 CASSLVSGTDTQYF
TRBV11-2 CASSPRRDRRVEQYF
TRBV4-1 CASSQERVQGEEAFF
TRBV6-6 CASREQGTHEQYF
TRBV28 CASSQLGLLRDTQYF
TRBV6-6 CASSPSVEQYF
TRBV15 CATSRTGQNQPQHF
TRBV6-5 CASSYSPSGSLRQFF
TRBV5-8 CASSSILGQGMFTDTQYF
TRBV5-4 CASSLAKLANYGYTF
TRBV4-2 CASSQDSVSSNQPQHF
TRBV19 CASSPLGGGPYEQYF
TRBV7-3 CASSLEPGAYYEQYF
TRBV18 CASSQSGRAVAGTQYF
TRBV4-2 CASSQEQGGINIQYF
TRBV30 CAWYMGGAVNQPQHF
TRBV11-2 CASSLELVYEQYF
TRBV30 CAWSLGLHTEAFF
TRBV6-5 CASRDRVNEQYF
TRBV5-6 CASSLGQYEQYF
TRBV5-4 CASSLATGGWSEQYF
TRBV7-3 CASSFLGLAGEETQYF
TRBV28 CASNPQGAGYEQYF
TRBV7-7 CASSRHTESSGANVLTF
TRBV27 CASKRAESTGELFF
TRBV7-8 CASNSGLAGEIQQYF
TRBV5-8 CASSLFGVPNEQYF
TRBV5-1 CASSLVYGSEQYF
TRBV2 CASSGSNRNQPQHF
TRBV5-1 CASSFDTLYEQYF
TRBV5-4 CASSFRREVIEQYF
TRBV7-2 CASSGGLSEQYF
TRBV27 CASRLNGRSRYQETQYF
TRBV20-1 CSATSTDTQYF
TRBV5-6 CASSLWGSDEKLFF
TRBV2 CASSEMGGNQPQHF
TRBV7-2 CASSLDSASYNEQFF
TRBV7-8 CASSPNSGDTGELFF
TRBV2 CATETSGHTDTQYF
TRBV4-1 CASSQATGGTYEQYF
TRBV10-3 CAISFRGNTEAFF
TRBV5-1 CASSLSGHTEAFF
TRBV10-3 CAISESTGARSEAFF
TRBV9 CASSVGVAGASYEQYF
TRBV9 CASSAVFRDLFSSGANVLTF